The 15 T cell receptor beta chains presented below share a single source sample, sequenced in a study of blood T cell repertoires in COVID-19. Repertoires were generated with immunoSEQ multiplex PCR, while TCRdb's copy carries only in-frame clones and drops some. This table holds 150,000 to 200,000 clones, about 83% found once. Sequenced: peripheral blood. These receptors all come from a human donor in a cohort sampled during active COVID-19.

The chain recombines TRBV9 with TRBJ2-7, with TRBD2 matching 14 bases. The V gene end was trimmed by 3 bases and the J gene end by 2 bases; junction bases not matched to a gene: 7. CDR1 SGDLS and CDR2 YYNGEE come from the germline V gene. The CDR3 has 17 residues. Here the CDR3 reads CASSAGLAGVEAYEQYF. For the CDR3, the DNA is TGTGCCAGCAGCGCGGGACTAGCGGGAGTAGAGGCCTACGAGCAGTACTTC.

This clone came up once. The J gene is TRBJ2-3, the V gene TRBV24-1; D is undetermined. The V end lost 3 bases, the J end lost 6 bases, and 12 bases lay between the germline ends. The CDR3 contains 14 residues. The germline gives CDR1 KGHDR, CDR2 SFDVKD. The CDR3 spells CATSDPTEFDTQYF. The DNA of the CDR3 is TGTGCCACCAGTGATCCAACTGAGTTTGATACGCAGTATTTT.

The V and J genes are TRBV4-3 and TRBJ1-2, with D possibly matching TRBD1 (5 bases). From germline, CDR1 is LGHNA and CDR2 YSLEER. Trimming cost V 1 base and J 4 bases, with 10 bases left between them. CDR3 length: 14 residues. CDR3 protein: CASSQGGGGYGYTF. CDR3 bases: TGCGCCAGCAGCCAAGGCGGGGGTGGCTATGGCTACACCTTC.

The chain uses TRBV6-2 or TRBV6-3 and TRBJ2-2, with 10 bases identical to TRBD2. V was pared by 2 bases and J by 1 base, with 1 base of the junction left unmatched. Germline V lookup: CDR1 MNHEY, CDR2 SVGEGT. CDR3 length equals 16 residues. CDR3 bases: TGTGCCAGCAGTTACAGACTAGCGGGGAACACCGGGGAGCTGTTTTTT. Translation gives CASSYRLAGNTGELFF.

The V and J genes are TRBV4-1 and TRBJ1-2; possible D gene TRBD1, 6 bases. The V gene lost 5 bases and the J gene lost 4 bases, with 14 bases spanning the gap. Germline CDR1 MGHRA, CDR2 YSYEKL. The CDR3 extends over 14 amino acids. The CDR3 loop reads CASSEGQGSYGYTF. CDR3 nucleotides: TGCGCCAGCAGCGAAGGGCAGGGGTCCTATGGCTACACCTTC.

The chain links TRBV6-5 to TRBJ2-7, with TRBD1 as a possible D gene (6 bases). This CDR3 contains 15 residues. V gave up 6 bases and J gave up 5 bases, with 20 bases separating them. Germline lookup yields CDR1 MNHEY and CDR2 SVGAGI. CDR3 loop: CASRTPRAGVHEQYF. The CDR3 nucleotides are TGTGCCAGCAGAACCCCCCGGGCAGGGGTACACGAGCAGTACTTC.

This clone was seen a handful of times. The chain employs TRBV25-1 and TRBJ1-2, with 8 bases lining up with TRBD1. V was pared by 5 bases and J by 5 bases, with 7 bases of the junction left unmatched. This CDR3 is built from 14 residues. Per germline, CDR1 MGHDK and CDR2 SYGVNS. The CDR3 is CASSNAGGEYGYTF. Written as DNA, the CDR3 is TGTGCCAGCAGTAATGCAGGGGGCGAATATGGCTACACCTTC.

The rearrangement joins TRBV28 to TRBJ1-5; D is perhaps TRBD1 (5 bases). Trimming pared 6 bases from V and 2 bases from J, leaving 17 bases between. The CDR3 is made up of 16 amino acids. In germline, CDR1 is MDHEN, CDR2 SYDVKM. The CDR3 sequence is CASSQARGGGNQPQHF. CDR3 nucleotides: TGTGCCAGCAGCCAGGCCCGGGGAGGGGGCAATCAGCCCCAGCATTTT.

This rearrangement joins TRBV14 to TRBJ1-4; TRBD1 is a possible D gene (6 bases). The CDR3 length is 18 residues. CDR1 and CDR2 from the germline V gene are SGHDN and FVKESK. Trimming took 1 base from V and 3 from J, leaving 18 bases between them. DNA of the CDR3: TGTGCCAGCAGCCAAGGACTTTTACAGGGTAGCCCTAATGAAAAACTGTTTTTT. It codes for CASSQGLLQGSPNEKLFF.

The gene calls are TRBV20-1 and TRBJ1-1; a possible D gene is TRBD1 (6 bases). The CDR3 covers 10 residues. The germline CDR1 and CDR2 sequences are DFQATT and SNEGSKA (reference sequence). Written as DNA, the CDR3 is TGCAGCCCGAACAGGGCTGAAGCTTTCTTT. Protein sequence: CSPNRAEAFF.

CDR3 in amino acids: CASRRTGQGNYGYTF. In DNA, the CDR3 is TGTGCCAGCAGGAGGACAGGACAGGGTAACTATGGCTACACCTTC. The chain is built from TRBV9 and TRBJ1-2; 8 bases are a match to TRBD1. CDR1 SGDLS and CDR2 YYNGEE come from the germline V gene. V was clipped by 5 bases and J by 1 base; unmatched bases: 7. The CDR3 runs to 15 residues.

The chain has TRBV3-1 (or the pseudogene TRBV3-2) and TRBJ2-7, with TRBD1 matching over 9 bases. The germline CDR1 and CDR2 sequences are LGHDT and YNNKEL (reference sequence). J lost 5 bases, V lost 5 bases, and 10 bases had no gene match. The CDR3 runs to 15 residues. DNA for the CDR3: TGTGCCAGCAGCTCGACCGGGACAGGGCCCGACGAGCAGTACTTC. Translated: CASSSTGTGPDEQYF.

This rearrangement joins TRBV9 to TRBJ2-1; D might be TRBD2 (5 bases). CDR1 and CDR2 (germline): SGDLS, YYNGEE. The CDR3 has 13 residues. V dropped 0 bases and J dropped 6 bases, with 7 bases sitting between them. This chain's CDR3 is CASSVGSGNEQFF. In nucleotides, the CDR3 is TGTGCCAGCAGCGTAGGAAGCGGCAATGAGCAGTTCTTC.

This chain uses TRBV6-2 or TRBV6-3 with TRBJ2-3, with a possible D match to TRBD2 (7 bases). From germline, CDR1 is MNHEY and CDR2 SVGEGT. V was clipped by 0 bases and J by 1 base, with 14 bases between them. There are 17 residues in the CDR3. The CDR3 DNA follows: TGTGCCAGCAGTTACTCGATTGAGGGGGGGGGCACAGATACGCAGTATTTT. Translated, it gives CASSYSIEGGGTDTQYF.

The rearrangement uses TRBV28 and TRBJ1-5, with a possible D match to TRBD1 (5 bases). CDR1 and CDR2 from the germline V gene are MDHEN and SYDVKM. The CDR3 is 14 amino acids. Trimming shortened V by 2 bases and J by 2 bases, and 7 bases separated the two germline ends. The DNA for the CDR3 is TGTGCCAGCAGTTTAGCAGGGCGCAATCAGCCCCAGCATTTT. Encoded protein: CASSLAGRNQPQHF.